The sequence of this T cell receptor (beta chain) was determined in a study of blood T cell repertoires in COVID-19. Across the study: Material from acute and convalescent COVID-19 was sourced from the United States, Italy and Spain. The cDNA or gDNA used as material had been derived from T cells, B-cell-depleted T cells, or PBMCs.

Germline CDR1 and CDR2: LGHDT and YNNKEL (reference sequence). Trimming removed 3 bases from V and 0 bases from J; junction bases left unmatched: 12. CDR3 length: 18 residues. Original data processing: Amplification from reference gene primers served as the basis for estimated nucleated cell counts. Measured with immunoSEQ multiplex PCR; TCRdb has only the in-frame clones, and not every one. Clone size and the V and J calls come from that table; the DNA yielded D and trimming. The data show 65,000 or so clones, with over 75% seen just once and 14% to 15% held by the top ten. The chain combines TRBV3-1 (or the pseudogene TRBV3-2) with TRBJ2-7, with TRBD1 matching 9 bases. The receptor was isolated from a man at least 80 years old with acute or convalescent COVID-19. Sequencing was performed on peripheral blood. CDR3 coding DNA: TGTGCCAGCAGCCACCGATGGGGGGGGGACAGGGCCTCCTACGAGCAGTACTTC. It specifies CASSHRWGGDRASYEQYF.